This TCR beta chain was found in a study of blood T cell repertoires in COVID-19. In the study overall: Both acute and convalescent COVID-19 samples were obtained from the United States, Italy and Spain.

Concerning this clone: A junction end diverges from the germline sequence, so it may reflect a read error.

The CDR3 runs to 16 residues. The germline CDR1 and CDR2 sequences are SGHNT and YYREEE (reference sequence). Authors' methods: The authors estimated nucleated cell counts from reference gene primer amplification. The table came from immunoSEQ multiplex PCR; TCRdb's copy has only in-frame clones and leaves some out. V, J and clone size reflect that table, while D and trimming were determined from the DNA. Of tens of thousands of clones in the sample, less than 85% were seen once. This clonotype was obtained from a woman in her sixties or seventies with acute or convalescent COVID-19. Input material: peripheral blood. V is TRBV5-4 and J is TRBJ2-1; possible D gene TRBD2, 6 bases. The CDR3 here is CASSIGAGHSSNEQFF. In DNA form, the CDR3 reads TGTGCCAGCAGCATTGGGGCGGGGCATTCCTCCAATGAGCAGTTCTTC.